One and the same sample provided the 17 T cell receptor beta chains below, sequenced in a study of the immune and genomic landscape of osteosarcoma. Primary, local recurrence and metastasis osteosarcoma tumors were taken after treatment from poor-prognosis patients. Method: immunoSEQ multiplex PCR; TCRdb's copy keeps in-frame clones and lacks some. Altogether several thousand clones are present, 71% being singletons, with the ten largest covering about 16%. The sample consisted of osteosarcoma tumor tissue from the femur. The receptors were gathered from a human donor with osteosarcoma.

This clone qualifies as hyperexpanded. This chain joins TRBV11-1 and TRBJ1-1; a possible D gene is TRBD1 (5 bases). The CDR3 runs to 15 residues. Germline V CDR1 and CDR2: SGHAT, FQDESV (reference sequence). V was pared by 0 bases and J by 1 base, with 9 bases between. The CDR3 DNA reads as TGTGCCAGCAGCTTAGCGGGGGAACCGAACACTGAAGCTTTCTTT. It is translated as CASSLAGEPNTEAFF.

This clone was seen more than once but under ten times. The chain joins TRBV10-3 to TRBJ1-1; 8 bases are a match to TRBD1. The trim removed 10 bases at V and 2 bases at J, leaving 6 bases unmatched. The CDR3 spans 13 residues. The germline V gene encodes CDR1 ENHRY and CDR2 SYGVKD. CDR3 protein: CASRTGLNTEAFF. In DNA, the CDR3 is TGTGCCAGCCGGACAGGGCTTAACACTGAAGCTTTCTTT.

The gene calls are TRBV27 and TRBJ2-1, with TRBD1 identical over 9 bases. The V gene end was trimmed by 8 bases and the J gene end by 5 bases; junction bases not matched to a gene: 4. There are 13 residues in the CDR3. Germline CDR1 and CDR2: MNHEY and SMNVEV (reference sequence). The DNA of the CDR3 is TGTGCCAGCGGACAGGGGCGTAACAATGAGCAGTTCTTC. Its translation: CASGQGRNNEQFF.

This clone was recorded a few times. The genes are TRBV7-2 and TRBJ1-2; D gene ambiguous. Per the germline V gene, CDR1 is SGHTA and CDR2 is FQGNSA. V was pared by 7 bases and J by 5 bases, with 14 bases between. The CDR3 is 13 amino acids. CDR3 loop: CASTPLGLYGYTF. CDR3 DNA sequence: TGTGCCAGCACCCCCCTTGGGCTGTATGGCTACACCTTC.

The chain employs TRBV19 and TRBJ2-5; 12 nucleotides align to TRBD1. With V trimmed by 7 bases and J by 4 bases, 7 bases remained unmatched. CDR1 is LNHDA, CDR2 SQIVND, per germline (reference sequence). The CDR3 has 15 residues. CDR3 region: CASTPPGQGAETQYF. As DNA, the CDR3 is TGTGCCAGTACCCCCCCGGGACAGGGGGCAGAGACCCAGTACTTC.

The chain recombines TRBV4-2 with TRBJ2-7, with TRBD2 identical over 8 bases. The CDR3 loop spans 19 amino acids. V gave up 4 bases and J gave up 4 bases; unmatched junction bases: 21. Germline V gene lookup returns CDR1 LGHNA and CDR2 YNFKEQ. This CDR3 reads CASSPQRELAGSSLYEQYF. The CDR3 coding sequence is TGTGCCAGCAGCCCCCAGCGGGAGTTAGCGGGAAGTTCTCTTTACGAGCAGTACTTC.

The chain carries TRBV10-2 and TRBJ2-1; TRBD1 agrees at 11 bases. Germline lookup yields CDR1 WSHSY and CDR2 SAAADI. The V gene end was trimmed by 4 bases and the J gene end by 8 bases; junction bases not matched to a gene: 4. CDR3 length equals 14 residues. The CDR3 nucleotides are TGCGCCAGCAGTGCCGGGACAGGGGGGTATGAGCAGTTCTTC. Residues: CASSAGTGGYEQFF.

This chain uses TRBV7-9 with TRBJ2-7; 7 nucleotides align to TRBD1. CDR1 is SEHNR, CDR2 FQNEAQ, per germline (reference sequence). This CDR3 comprises 16 residues. The V and J ends lost 1 base and 1 base, in that order; junction bases with no gene match: 7. In DNA form, the CDR3 reads TGTGCCAGCAGCTTAGAACCAGGGGGAAAATCCTACGAGCAGTACTTC. This encodes CASSLEPGGKSYEQYF.

The V call is TRBV7-8, the J call TRBJ2-3; D unclear. In germline, CDR1 is SGHVS, CDR2 FQNEAQ. This CDR3 comprises 14 residues. V lost 3 bases, J lost 3 bases, and 10 bases lay in between. For the CDR3, the DNA is TGTGCCAGCAGCTTCGTGGTCTGGACAGATACGCAGTATTTT. It yields the protein CASSFVVWTDTQYF.

The rearrangement joins TRBV6-5 to TRBJ1-2; D is unclear. V lost 6 bases, J lost 7 bases, and 21 bases lay in between. Germline V gene sequence: CDR1 MNHEY, CDR2 SVGAGI. The CDR3 has 15 residues. The DNA of the CDR3 is TGTGCCAGCAGCCCACAAAAAGACACCTCACGTGGCTACACCTTC. It codes for CASSPQKDTSRGYTF.

J is TRBJ2-7 and V is TRBV6-1, with TRBD2 matching 7 bases. Germline values: CDR1 MNHNS, CDR2 SASEGT. V shed 1 base, J shed 5 bases, and the junction held 8 bases outside the gene matches. CDR3 size: 15 residues. Written as DNA, the CDR3 is TGTGCCAGCAGTGAAGTTGCGGGGGTAGGGAACGAGCAGTACTTC. Residues: CASSEVAGVGNEQYF.

The rearrangement joins TRBV7-3 to TRBJ1-2; perhaps TRBD1 as D (6 bases). V shed 5 bases and J shed 7 bases, with 20 bases lying between them. The CDR3 consists of 15 residues. Per germline, CDR1 SGHTA and CDR2 FQGTGA. The CDR3 protein is CASSPPPGEGGGYTF. CDR3 DNA sequence: TGTGCCAGCAGCCCGCCCCCCGGTGAAGGGGGTGGCTACACCTTC. The whole variable domain, filled in from reference TRBV7-3 and TRBJ1-2, reads GAGVSQTPSNKVTEKGKYVELRCDPISGHTALYWYRQSLGQGPEFLIYFQGTGAADDSGLPNDRFFAVRPEGSVSTLKIQRTERGDSAVYLCASSPPPGEGGGYTFGSGTRLTVV.

This chain links TRBV28 with TRBJ2-1; unclear D gene. The ends were cut back, 5 bases at V and 6 bases at J, with 14 bases in the middle. Germline CDR1 reads MDHEN; CDR2 reads SYDVKM. The CDR3 runs to 14 residues. CDR3 bases: TGTGCCAGCAGTCCCACCTATAATCGCAATGAGCAGTTCTTC. As protein: CASSPTYNRNEQFF.

The rearrangement uses TRBV27 and TRBJ1-2; 8 bases line up with TRBD1. Germline CDR1 is MNHEY and CDR2 is SMNVEV (reference sequence). Unmatched junction bases numbered 17, after V lost 6 bases and J lost 5 bases. There are 17 residues in the CDR3. The CDR3 spells CASRHPAGQGLLYGYTF. Here the CDR3 DNA reads TGTGCCAGCAGGCACCCCGCAGGACAGGGCCTGCTTTATGGCTACACCTTC.

V usage is TRBV7-9 and J usage is TRBJ2-7; a weak D match, TRBD1 (7 bases). The V gene lost 2 bases and the J gene lost 6 bases, with 14 bases spanning the gap. CDR3 length: 14 amino acids. Germline CDR1 is SEHNR and CDR2 is FQNEAQ (reference sequence). The CDR3 is CASSLLQGRREQYF. Here the CDR3 DNA reads TGTGCCAGCAGCTTATTACAGGGGAGGCGCGAGCAGTACTTC. Full variable domain (rest looked up from reference TRBV7-9 and TRBJ2-7): DTGVSQNPRHKITKRGQNVTFRCDPISEHNRLYWYRQTLGQGPEFLTYFQNEAQLEKSRLLSDRFSAERPKGSFSTLEIQRTEQGDSAMYLCASSLLQGRREQYFGPGTRLTVT.

The chain employs TRBV6-5 and TRBJ2-3, with D possibly being TRBD2 (5 bases). This CDR3 comprises 13 residues. Trimming shortened V by 7 bases and J by 10 bases, and 18 bases separated the two germline ends. CDR1 MNHEY and CDR2 SVGAGI come from the germline V gene. CDR3 loop: CASTDYQLHPQYF. The CDR3 DNA follows: TGTGCCAGCACCGACTACCAATTGCATCCGCAGTATTTT.

The chain carries TRBV4-3 and TRBJ1-4; D call uncertain. There are 16 residues in the CDR3. V was clipped by 0 bases and J by 7 bases, with 15 bases between them. From germline, CDR1 is LGHNA and CDR2 YSLEER. CDR3 loop: CASSQDLGRRGEKLFF. The CDR3 DNA follows: TGCGCCAGCAGCCAAGATCTTGGGAGGAGAGGTGAAAAACTGTTTTTT.